This entry describes one T cell receptor beta chain. The data stem from a study of blood T cell repertoires in COVID-19. Looking at the study overall: Material from acute and convalescent COVID-19 was sourced from the United States, Italy and Spain. PBMCs, B-cell-depleted T cells, or T cells were the source of the cDNA or gDNA that made up the material.

The CDR3 has 14 residues. From germline, CDR1 is LNHNV and CDR2 YYDKDF (reference sequence). Trimming pared 3 bases from V and 4 bases from J, leaving 10 bases between. Original processing notes: Nucleated cell number was recorded as an estimate derived from reference gene primer amplification. The data were produced by immunoSEQ multiplex PCR, yet TCRdb's version contains in-frame clones alone and is incomplete. V, J and clone size are taken as reported in that table, and D and trimming were inferred from the DNA itself. This repertoire shows about 200,000 clones, around 78% found once; its top ten account for 2.8%.

Sequencing was performed on peripheral blood. This TCR came from a woman at least 80 years old with active or convalescent COVID-19. The chain uses TRBV15 and TRBJ1-3; D is perhaps TRBD1 (5 bases). The CDR3: CATSSQGLGNTIYF. CDR3 bases: TGTGCCACCAGCAGCCAGGGCCTCGGAAACACCATATATTTT.